The 10 T cell receptor beta chains in this list originate from one sample, sequenced in a study of shared clonotypes between healthy human individuals. This table comes from immunoSEQ multiplex PCR, and its TCRdb copy is limited to in-frame clones, with some not included. Found here are some 2,100,000 clones, around 95% of them singletons; the top ten hold around 0.13%. Sequencing input: naive CD4+ T cells sorted from blood. Subset: CD45RA+ positively selected. The receptors come from a man aged 18 to 29 in good health.

This chain uses TRBV5-1 with TRBJ2-7, with TRBD1 as a possible D gene (6 bases). The V end lost 3 bases, the J end lost 3 bases, and 13 bases lay between the germline ends. Germline V CDR1 and CDR2: SGHRS, YFSETQ. This CDR3 has 14 amino acids. CDR3 nucleotide sequence: TGCGCCAGCAGCTCAACCGGACAGAACTACGAGCAGTACTTC. Its translation: CASSSTGQNYEQYF.

With respect to this clone: The sample has other DNA sequences that encode this CDR3 too. The chain recombines TRBV5-4 with TRBJ2-5; D ambiguous. V lost 2 bases and J lost 1, with 3 bases in between. The CDR3 totals 12 residues. Germline assignment: CDR1 SGHNT and CDR2 YYREEE (reference sequence). CDR3 sequence: CASSFGQETQYF. The DNA of the CDR3 is TGTGCCAGCAGCTTCGGCCAAGAGACCCAGTACTTC.

This chain connects TRBV2 to TRBJ2-1; TRBD2 is a possible D gene (5 bases). The CDR3 is 11 residues long. The V end was cut by 7 bases, the J end by 8 bases, with 9 bases between. The germline V gene has CDR1 SNHLY and CDR2 FYNNEI. The CDR3: CASTIGDEQFF. Written as DNA, the CDR3 is TGTGCCAGCACCATCGGGGATGAGCAGTTCTTC.

As for this clone: Other DNA sequences in the sample encode the same CDR3. The chain couples TRBV19 to TRBJ2-3; the match to TRBD2 covers 9 bases. The CDR3 length is 14 residues. CDR1 is LNHDA and CDR2 is SQIVND in the germline V gene (reference sequence). The V segment lost 6 bases and the J segment 0 bases; nucleotides outside the gene matches: 1. The CDR3 spells CASRTSGSTDTQYF. CDR3 nucleotide sequence: TGTGCCAGTAGGACTAGCGGAAGCACAGATACGCAGTATTTT.

The J gene is TRBJ2-5, the V gene TRBV25-1; 12 bases agree with TRBD1. The CDR3 loop spans 17 amino acids. The germline V gene encodes CDR1 MGHDK and CDR2 SYGVNS. Losses at the gene ends were 1 base for V and 4 bases for J; bases not matched to a gene: 7. The CDR3 is CASSEFGTGGRRETQYF. CDR3 sequence (DNA): TGTGCCAGCAGTGAATTTGGGACAGGGGGCAGACGAGAGACCCAGTACTTC.

This chain connects TRBV5-1 to TRBJ2-5; 9 bases line up with TRBD1. CDR1 is SGHRS, CDR2 YFSETQ, per germline. Unmatched junction bases numbered 9, after V lost 5 bases and J lost 4 bases. The length of the CDR3 is 15 residues. CDR3 DNA sequence: TGCGCCAGCAGATTGAATGGACAGGGGCTAGAGACCCAGTACTTC. It codes for CASRLNGQGLETQYF.

The chain joins TRBV28 to TRBJ2-7; maybe TRBD1 (6 bases). This CDR3 comprises 14 residues. Germline V lookup: CDR1 MDHEN, CDR2 SYDVKM. Between the trimmed V and J ends, which lost 7 bases and 0 bases, there was a span of 13 bases. The CDR3 DNA sequence: TGTGCCAGCATCCAGGGGACAAGCTCCTACGAGCAGTACTTC. Protein: CASIQGTSSYEQYF.

The rearrangement uses TRBV5-8 and TRBJ1-5; D is uncertain. Germline CDR1 and CDR2: SGHTS and YDEGEE. The germline V and J ends were trimmed by 4 bases and 2 bases, with 10 bases remaining between them. The CDR3 consists of 14 residues. CDR3 DNA: TGTGCCAGCAGCCTCCTGGGTGGCAATCAGCCCCAGCATTTT. Translation gives CASSLLGGNQPQHF.

In this sample, this clone turned up once. The chain combines TRBV5-1 with TRBJ2-1; a weak D match, TRBD1 (6 bases). The V and J ends lost 3 bases and 4 bases respectively, with 14 bases between them. The CDR3 runs 15 residues. The germline CDR1 and CDR2 sequences are SGHRS and YFSETQ. CDR3: CASSSQGLEYNEQFF. CDR3 DNA sequence: TGCGCCAGCAGCTCCCAGGGGTTGGAGTACAATGAGCAGTTCTTC.

This chain connects TRBV6-5 to TRBJ2-1; weak D call: TRBD2 (5 bases). The V end was cut by 1 base, the J end by 9 bases, with 10 bases between. CDR3 length equals 13 residues. Germline V gene sequence: CDR1 MNHEY, CDR2 SVGAGI. CDR3: CASSYFPGSEQFF. CDR3 nucleotides: TGTGCCAGCAGTTACTTTCCGGGAAGTGAGCAGTTCTTC.